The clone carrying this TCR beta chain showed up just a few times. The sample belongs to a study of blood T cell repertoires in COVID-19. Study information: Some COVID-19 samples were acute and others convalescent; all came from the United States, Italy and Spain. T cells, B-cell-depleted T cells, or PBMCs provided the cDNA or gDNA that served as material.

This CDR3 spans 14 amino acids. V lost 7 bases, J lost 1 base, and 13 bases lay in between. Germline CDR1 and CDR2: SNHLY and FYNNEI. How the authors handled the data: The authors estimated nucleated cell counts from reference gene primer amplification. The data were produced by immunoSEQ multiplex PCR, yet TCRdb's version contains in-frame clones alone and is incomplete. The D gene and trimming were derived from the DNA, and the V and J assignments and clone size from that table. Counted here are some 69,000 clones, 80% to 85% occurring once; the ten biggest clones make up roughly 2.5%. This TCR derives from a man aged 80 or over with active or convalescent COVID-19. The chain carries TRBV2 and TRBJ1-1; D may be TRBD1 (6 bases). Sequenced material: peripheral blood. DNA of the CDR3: TGTGCCAGCATTCGGGACACCAAGAACACTGAAGCTTTCTTT. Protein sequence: CASIRDTKNTEAFF.